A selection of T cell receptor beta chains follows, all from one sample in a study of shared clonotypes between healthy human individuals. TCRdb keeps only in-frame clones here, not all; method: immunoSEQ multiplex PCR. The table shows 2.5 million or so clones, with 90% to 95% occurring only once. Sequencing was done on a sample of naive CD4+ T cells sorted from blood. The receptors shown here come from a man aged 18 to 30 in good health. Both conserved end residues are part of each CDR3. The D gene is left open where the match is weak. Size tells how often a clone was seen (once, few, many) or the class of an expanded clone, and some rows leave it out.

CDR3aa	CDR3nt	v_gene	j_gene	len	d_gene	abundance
CASSPRETGELFF	TGTGCCAGCTCACCAAGGGAGACCGGGGAGCTGTTTTTT	TRBV18	TRBJ2-2	13	-	few
CASSQSSGIGETQYF	TGTGCCAGCTCACAGAGCAGCGGCATTGGGGAGACCCAGTACTTC	TRBV18	TRBJ2-5	15	-	once
CASSLRGPATETQYF	TGTGCCAGCAGCCTACGGGGGCCCGCAACGGAGACCCAGTACTTC	TRBV11-1	TRBJ2-5	15	-	once
CASSYEGRQPQHF	TGTGCCAGCAGTTACGAAGGGAGGCAGCCCCAGCATTTT	TRBV6-5	TRBJ1-5	13	-	-
CAITPGQGTSPLHF	TGTGCCATCACCCCGGGACAGGGAACTTCACCCCTCCACTTT	TRBV10-3	TRBJ1-6	14	TRBD1	-
CASSLVPGGQGWTF	TGTGCCAGCAGCTTAGTCCCGGGCGGTCAGGGGTGGACCTTC	TRBV7-2	TRBJ1-2	14	-	-
CASSYSGSWTEQEQYF	TGTGCCAGCAGCTACTCAGGGTCTTGGACAGAACAAGAGCAGTACTTC	TRBV6-5	TRBJ2-7	16	-	once
CASSESSQGAEAFF	TGTGCCAGCAGTGAATCTAGTCAGGGGGCTGAAGCTTTCTTT	TRBV2	TRBJ1-1	14	TRBD1	-
CASSDRVPTDTQYF	TGTGCCAGCAGTGACAGGGTCCCCACAGATACGCAGTATTTT	TRBV2	TRBJ2-3	14	-	-
CSVEAFSRIGAAFF	TGCAGCGTTGAAGCCTTTTCGCGGATTGGGGCAGCTTTCTTT	TRBV29-1	TRBJ1-1	14	-	-
CASSPYPAREAEQFF	TGTGCCAGCAGCCCATACCCCGCCCGGGAGGCTGAGCAGTTCTTC	TRBV7-3	TRBJ2-1	15	TRBD2	-
CASSTGAGGVQETQYF	TGCGCCAGCAGCACGGGTGCAGGGGGCGTTCAAGAGACCCAGTACTTC	TRBV5-1	TRBJ2-5	16	TRBD1	-
CASSPDGGAYEQYF	TGCGCCAGCAGCCCCGACGGAGGAGCCTACGAGCAGTACTTC	TRBV5-1	TRBJ2-7	14	-	-
CASSPRQGSYEQYF	TGTGCCAGCAGCCCAAGACAGGGTAGCTACGAGCAGTACTTC	TRBV7-2	TRBJ2-7	14	TRBD1	-
CASSPGSWGSDPFF	TGTGCCAGCTCACCGGGGTCATGGGGCAGTGACCCGTTCTTC	TRBV18	TRBJ2-1	14	-	-
CASSLPRYLQGNNQPQHF	TGTGCCAGCAGTTTACCCCGATACCTACAGGGAAACAATCAGCCCCAGCATTTT	TRBV28	TRBJ1-5	18	-	-
CASSLGGREEDTQYF	TGTGCCAGCAGCTTGGGTGGACGGGAGGAGGATACGCAGTATTTT	TRBV5-4	TRBJ2-3	15	TRBD2	-
CASSYRGQDTQYF	TGTGCCAGCAGTTACAGGGGGCAAGATACGCAGTATTTT	TRBV6-5	TRBJ2-3	13	TRBD1	-
CASSLEGRVDSPLHF	TGTGCCAGCAGCTTGGAGGGGAGAGTCGATTCACCCCTCCACTTT	TRBV5-4	TRBJ1-6	15	-	few
CASSLKIGRGTEAFF	TGTGCCAGCAGCTTGAAGATTGGCAGGGGCACTGAAGCTTTCTTT	TRBV5-6	TRBJ1-1	15	-	once
CASRASTDTQYF	TGTGCCAGCAGAGCCAGCACAGATACGCAGTATTTT	TRBV27	TRBJ2-3	12	-	-
CASSGENSPLHF	TGTGCCAGTAGTGGGGAGAATTCACCCCTCCACTTT	TRBV19	TRBJ1-6	12	-	-
CASKSEYSNQPQHF	TGTGCCAGCAAGTCGGAGTATAGCAATCAGCCCCAGCATTTT	TRBV2	TRBJ1-5	14	-	-
CAISDSDRVGYGYTF	TGTGCCATCAGTGATTCGGACAGGGTGGGCTATGGCTACACCTTC	TRBV10-3	TRBJ1-2	15	TRBD1	-
CAWRSGPNYGYTF	TGTGCCTGGAGGTCCGGGCCCAACTATGGCTACACCTTC	TRBV30	TRBJ1-2	13	-	-
CASSRSTGGDTQYF	TGTGCCAGCTCACGGTCTACAGGGGGAGATACGCAGTATTTT	TRBV18	TRBJ2-3	14	TRBD1	-
CASSLEVGRYKNIQYF	TGTGCCAGCAGCTTGGAAGTGGGCCGGTACAAAAACATTCAGTACTTC	TRBV5-6	TRBJ2-4	16	-	-
CASSQDGREMNEQFF	TGCGCCAGCAGCCAAGATGGGCGGGAGATGAATGAGCAGTTCTTC	TRBV4-3	TRBJ2-1	15	TRBD2	-
CASTVDRGLGTGELFF	TGTGCCAGCACCGTAGACAGGGGGCTGGGCACCGGGGAGCTGTTTTTT	TRBV2	TRBJ2-2	16	TRBD1	-
CASSVSPTYTNANTGELFF	TGTGCCAGCAGCGTATCCCCCACGTACACCAATGCGAACACCGGGGAGCTGTTTTTT	TRBV9	TRBJ2-2	19	-	once
CAWSVTGSGYTF	TGTGCCTGGAGTGTAACAGGGAGCGGCTACACCTTC	TRBV30	TRBJ1-2	12	-	-
CASSPGVPYEQYF	TGCGCCAGCAGCCCAGGGGTTCCCTACGAGCAGTACTTC	TRBV10-1	TRBJ2-7	13	-	-
CASSIGTRVSSGELFF	TGTGCCAGTAGTATTGGGACTAGAGTTAGTTCCGGGGAGCTGTTTTTT	TRBV19	TRBJ2-2	16	TRBD2	-
CASSRTSGGAGGANVLTF	TGTGCCAGCAGCCGGACTAGCGGGGGGGCCGGCGGGGCCAACGTCCTGACTTTC	TRBV27	TRBJ2-6	18	TRBD2	-
CASSLEGRQGWYEQYF	TGCGCCAGCAGCTTGGAGGGTCGGCAGGGGTGGTACGAGCAGTACTTC	TRBV5-1	TRBJ2-7	16	-	once
CASSERSGRGRETQYF	TGTGCCAGCAGTGAACGCTCGGGCAGGGGGCGTGAGACCCAGTACTTC	TRBV6-1	TRBJ2-5	16	TRBD1	once
CASSLGGQGAPRETQYF	TGCGCCAGCAGCTTGGGGGGACAGGGGGCGCCGAGGGAGACCCAGTACTTC	TRBV5-1	TRBJ2-5	17	TRBD1	-
CASSPSTHEQYF	TGTGCCAGCTCACCTTCGACCCACGAGCAGTACTTC	TRBV18	TRBJ2-7	12	-	few